This TCR beta chain emerged from a study of T cell changes during pregnancy in multiple sclerosis. The data were produced by immunoSEQ multiplex PCR, yet TCRdb's version contains in-frame clones alone and is incomplete. The sample lists over 20,000 clones; roughly 90% were seen once. This CDR3 has 13 residues. The germline V gene encodes CDR1 LNHDA and CDR2 SQIVND (reference sequence). After removal of 8 bases from V and 6 bases from J, the junction contained 9 bases not matched to a gene. The rearrangement joins TRBV19 to TRBJ1-1; 7 bases match TRBD1. The sample consisted of CD8+ T cells from peripheral blood mononuclear cells, taken in the second trimester of pregnancy. This TCR derives from a female donor in good health, enrolled as a control in a pregnancy study. The CDR3 DNA follows: TGTGCCAGTCCCGGGACAGAAGGGTCTGAAGCTTTCTTT. Amino acids: CASPGTEGSEAFF.